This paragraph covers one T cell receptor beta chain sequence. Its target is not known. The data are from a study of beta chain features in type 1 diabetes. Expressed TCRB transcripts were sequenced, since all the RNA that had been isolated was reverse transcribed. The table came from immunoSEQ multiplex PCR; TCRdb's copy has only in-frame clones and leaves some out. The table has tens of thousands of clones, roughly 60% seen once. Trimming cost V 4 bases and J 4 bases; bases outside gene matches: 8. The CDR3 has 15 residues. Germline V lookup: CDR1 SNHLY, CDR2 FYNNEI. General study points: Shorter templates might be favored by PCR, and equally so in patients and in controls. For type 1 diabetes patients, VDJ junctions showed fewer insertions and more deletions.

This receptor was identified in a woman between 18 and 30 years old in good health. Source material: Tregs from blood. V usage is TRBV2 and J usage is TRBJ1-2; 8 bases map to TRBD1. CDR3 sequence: CASSAQGTGVYGYTF. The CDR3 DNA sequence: TGTGCCAGCAGTGCCCAAGGGACAGGCGTCTATGGCTACACCTTC.